These 10 T cell receptor beta chains were all obtained from the same sample, sequenced in a study of sequential checkpoint blockade in melanoma. The protocol was immunoSEQ multiplex PCR, while the TCRdb copy is restricted to in-frame clones and leaves out a portion. Here the sample spans 4,500 to 7,000 clones, around two fifths being singletons. The treatment is: randomized to nivolumab then ipilimumab (arm A) or the reverse (arm B). The specimen was tumor tissue (inferred from file names), collected from a patient given nivolumab and ipilimumab in sequence. The receptors here all came from a human donor with melanoma.

This rearrangement joins TRBV5-1 to TRBJ2-2; D ambiguous. Germline V lookup: CDR1 SGHRS, CDR2 YFSETQ. Trimming stripped 4 bases from V and 0 bases from J, with 13 bases between. This CDR3 has 16 amino acids. CDR3 nucleotides: TGCGCCAGCAGCCCCGCCCTAACCTCGAACACCGGGGAGCTGTTTTTT. It specifies CASSPALTSNTGELFF. Filled out from reference TRBV5-1 and TRBJ2-2, the complete variable domain reads KAGVTQTPRYLIKTRGQQVTLSCSPISGHRSVSWYQQTPGQGLQFLFEYFSETQRNKGNFPGRFSGRQFSNSRSEMNVSTLELGDSALYLCASSPALTSNTGELFFGEGSRLTVL.

J is TRBJ2-1 and V is TRBV6-8; 12 bases agree with TRBD2. Germline-derived CDR1 and CDR2 are MNHGY and SAAAGT. V lost 6 bases, J lost 2 bases, and 5 bases stayed unmatched. The CDR3 is made up of 16 amino acids. CDR3 DNA: TGTGCCAGCAGCCTAGCGGGAGGGCCTACCTACAATGAGCAGTTCTTC. Protein: CASSLAGGPTYNEQFF.

The chain links TRBV19 to TRBJ2-1; 10 nucleotides match TRBD2. Per the germline V gene, CDR1 is LNHDA and CDR2 is SQIVND (reference sequence). With V trimmed by 6 bases and J by 6 bases, 8 bases remained unmatched. The CDR3 has 15 residues. The CDR3 loop is CASSPRRTSGNEQFF. Here the CDR3 DNA reads TGTGCCAGTAGCCCCCGTCGGACTAGCGGCAATGAGCAGTTCTTC.

By sample share, this clone is medium-sized. The rearrangement uses TRBV18 and TRBJ2-7; TRBD1 matches 7 bases. CDR1 is KGHSH and CDR2 is LQKENI in the germline V gene. CDR3 length equals 12 residues. The junction had 0 bases not matched to a gene; V was cut back by 2 bases and J by 5 bases. CDR3 loop: CASSPGTDEQYF. The CDR3, as DNA: TGTGCCAGCTCACCAGGGACAGACGAGCAGTACTTC.

The chain carries TRBV18 and TRBJ1-3; D remains unclear. The V gene lost 3 bases and the J gene lost 4 bases, with 13 bases spanning the gap. Germline loops: CDR1 KGHSH, CDR2 LQKENI. The CDR3 length is 15 residues. The CDR3 DNA sequence: TGTGCCAGCTCACCGAAACAGTCGTCCGGAAACACCATATATTTT. Translated: CASSPKQSSGNTIYF.

There are a few counts of this clone. V and J are TRBV23-1 and TRBJ2-5; D call uncertain. TRBV23-1 is recorded as an ORF, its role being uncertain. The V gene lost 6 bases and the J gene lost 2 bases, with 10 bases spanning the gap. This CDR3 spans 13 amino acids. The CDR3 nucleotides are TGCGCCAGCAGCTTGGGCGTTCAAGAGACCCAGTACTTC. The encoded protein is CASSLGVQETQYF.

The chain is built from TRBV30 and TRBJ2-1; 8 bases fit TRBD2. The germline V gene encodes CDR1 GTSNPN and CDR2 SVGIG (reference sequence). The trim removed 5 bases at V and 3 bases at J, leaving 15 bases unmatched. The CDR3 is 17 residues long. In nucleotides, the CDR3 is TGTGCCTGGGATACCGTAATAGGACTAGCCGTCTACAATGAGCAGTTCTTC. This encodes CAWDTVIGLAVYNEQFF.

This chain joins TRBV28 and TRBJ1-3; D is unresolved. Trimming pared 6 bases from V and 0 bases from J, leaving 9 bases between. This CDR3 contains 14 residues. From germline, CDR1 is MDHEN and CDR2 SYDVKM. The chain's CDR3 is CASSLRVSGNTIYF. DNA for the CDR3: TGTGCCAGCAGCCTAAGGGTCTCTGGAAACACCATATATTTT.

In this sample, this clone turned up a few times. The genes are TRBV15 and TRBJ2-1, with D tentatively TRBD2 (5 bases). V was clipped by 3 bases and J by 0 bases, with 12 bases between them. CDR1 and CDR2 (germline): LNHNV, YYDKDF (reference sequence). This CDR3 is built from 16 residues. The CDR3 reads CATSSGMGSSYNEQFF. Here the CDR3 DNA reads TGTGCCACCAGCAGTGGGATGGGGAGCTCCTACAATGAGCAGTTCTTC.

This clone was observed a few times. The chain combines TRBV6-7 with TRBJ2-2; D call uncertain. TRBV6-7 is known as an ORF, though its function is uncertain. V lost 0 bases to trimming and J lost 7 bases, with 12 bases between them. This CDR3 is built from 15 residues. In DNA, the CDR3 is TGTGCCAGCAGTTACTCGGGCGGTCGTGGCGGGGAGCTGTTTTTT. Amino acid sequence: CASSYSGGRGGELFF.